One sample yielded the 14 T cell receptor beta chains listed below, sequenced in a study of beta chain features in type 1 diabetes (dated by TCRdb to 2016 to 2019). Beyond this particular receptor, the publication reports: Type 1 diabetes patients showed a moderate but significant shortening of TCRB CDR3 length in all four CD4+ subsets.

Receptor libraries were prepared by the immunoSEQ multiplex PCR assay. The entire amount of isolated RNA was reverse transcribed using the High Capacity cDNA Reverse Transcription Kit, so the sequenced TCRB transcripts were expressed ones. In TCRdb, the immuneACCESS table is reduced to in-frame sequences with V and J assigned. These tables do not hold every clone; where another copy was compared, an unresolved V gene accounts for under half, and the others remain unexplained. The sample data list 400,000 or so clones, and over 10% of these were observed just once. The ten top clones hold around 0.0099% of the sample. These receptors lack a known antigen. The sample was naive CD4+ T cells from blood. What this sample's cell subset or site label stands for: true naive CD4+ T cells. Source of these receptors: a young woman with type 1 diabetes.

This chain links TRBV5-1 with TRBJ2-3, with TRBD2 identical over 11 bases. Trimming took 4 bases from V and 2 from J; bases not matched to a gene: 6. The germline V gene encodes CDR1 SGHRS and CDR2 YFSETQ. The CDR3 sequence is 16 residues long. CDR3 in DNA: TGCGCCAGCAGCCCGACTAGCGGGACAGTCACAGATACGCAGTATTTT. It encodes CASSPTSGTVTDTQYF.

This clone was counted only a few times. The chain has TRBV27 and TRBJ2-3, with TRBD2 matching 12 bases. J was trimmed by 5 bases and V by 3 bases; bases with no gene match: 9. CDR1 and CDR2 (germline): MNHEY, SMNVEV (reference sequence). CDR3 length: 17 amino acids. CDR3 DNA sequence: TGTGCCAGCAGTTTCGGGGCTAGCGGGAGGGGGGGAGATACGCAGTATTTT. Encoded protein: CASSFGASGRGGDTQYF.

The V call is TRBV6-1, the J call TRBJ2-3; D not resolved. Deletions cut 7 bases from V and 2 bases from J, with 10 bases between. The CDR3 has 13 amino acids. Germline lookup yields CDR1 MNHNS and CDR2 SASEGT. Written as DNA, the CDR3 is TGTGCCAGCACAGACACCCCCACAGATACGCAGTATTTT. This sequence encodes CASTDTPTDTQYF.

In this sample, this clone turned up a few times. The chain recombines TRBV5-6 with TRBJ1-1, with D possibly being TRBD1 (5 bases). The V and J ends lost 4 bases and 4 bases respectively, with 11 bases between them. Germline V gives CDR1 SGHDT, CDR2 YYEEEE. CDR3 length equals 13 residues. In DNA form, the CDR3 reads TGTGCCAGCAGCCGTTGGGGGGTCACTGAAGCTTTCTTT. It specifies CASSRWGVTEAFF.

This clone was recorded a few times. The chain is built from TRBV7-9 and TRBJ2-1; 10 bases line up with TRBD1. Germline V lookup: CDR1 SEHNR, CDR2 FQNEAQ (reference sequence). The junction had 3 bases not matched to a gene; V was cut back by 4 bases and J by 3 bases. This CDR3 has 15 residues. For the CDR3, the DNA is TGTGCCAGCAGCTCTCGGGACAGGGGCTACAATGAGCAGTTCTTC. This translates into CASSSRDRGYNEQFF.

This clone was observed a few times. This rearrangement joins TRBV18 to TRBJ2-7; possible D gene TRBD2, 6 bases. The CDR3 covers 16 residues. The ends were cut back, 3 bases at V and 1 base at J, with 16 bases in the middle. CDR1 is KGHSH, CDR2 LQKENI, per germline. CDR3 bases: TGTGCCAGCTCACCGAGAATGAGGGGACTGTCCTACGAGCAGTACTTC. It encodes CASSPRMRGLSYEQYF.

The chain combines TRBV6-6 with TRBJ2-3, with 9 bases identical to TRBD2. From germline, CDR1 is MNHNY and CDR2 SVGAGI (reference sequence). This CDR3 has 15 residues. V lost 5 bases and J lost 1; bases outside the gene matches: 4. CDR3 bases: TGTGCCAGCAGTGAGCGGGGGGCTGGCACAGATACGCAGTATTTT. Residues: CASSERGAGTDTQYF.

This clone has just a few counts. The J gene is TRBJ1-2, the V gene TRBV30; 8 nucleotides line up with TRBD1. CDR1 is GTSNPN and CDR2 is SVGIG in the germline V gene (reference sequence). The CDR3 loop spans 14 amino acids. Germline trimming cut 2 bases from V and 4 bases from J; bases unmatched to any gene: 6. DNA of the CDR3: TGTGCCTGGAGTCCGACAGGGGTTATCTATGGCTACACCTTC. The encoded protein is CAWSPTGVIYGYTF.

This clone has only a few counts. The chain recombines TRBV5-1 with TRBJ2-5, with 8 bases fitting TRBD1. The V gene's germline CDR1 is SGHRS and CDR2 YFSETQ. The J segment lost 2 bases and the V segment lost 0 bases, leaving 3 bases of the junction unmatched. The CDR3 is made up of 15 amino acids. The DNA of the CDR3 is TGCGCCAGCAGCTTGGGAGGGACAGGTCAAGAGACCCAGTACTTC. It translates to CASSLGGTGQETQYF.

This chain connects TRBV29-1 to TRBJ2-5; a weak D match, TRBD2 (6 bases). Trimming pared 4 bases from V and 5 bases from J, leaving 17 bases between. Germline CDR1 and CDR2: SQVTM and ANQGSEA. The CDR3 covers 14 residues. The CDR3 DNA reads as TGCAGCGTTGTGAGGGATAGGGACTGGGAGACCCAGTACTTC. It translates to CSVVRDRDWETQYF.

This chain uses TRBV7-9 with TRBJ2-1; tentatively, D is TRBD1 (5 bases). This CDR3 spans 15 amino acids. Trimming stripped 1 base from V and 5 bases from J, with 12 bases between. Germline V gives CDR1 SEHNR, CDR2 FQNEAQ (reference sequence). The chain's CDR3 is CASSLGFIRDNEQFF. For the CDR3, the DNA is TGTGCCAGCAGCTTAGGGTTTATCAGGGACAATGAGCAGTTCTTC.

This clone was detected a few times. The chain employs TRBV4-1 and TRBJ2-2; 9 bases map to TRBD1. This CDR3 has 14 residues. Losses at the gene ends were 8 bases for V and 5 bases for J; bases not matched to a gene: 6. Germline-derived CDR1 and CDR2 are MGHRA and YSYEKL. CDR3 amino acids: CASADRGWTGELFF. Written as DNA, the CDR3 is TGCGCCAGCGCGGACAGGGGATGGACCGGGGAGCTGTTTTTT.

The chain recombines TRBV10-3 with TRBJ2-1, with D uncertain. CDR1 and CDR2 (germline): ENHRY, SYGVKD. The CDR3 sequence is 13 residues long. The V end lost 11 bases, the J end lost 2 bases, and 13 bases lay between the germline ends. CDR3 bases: TGTGCCTCAACACCAACCCCCTACAATGAGCAGTTCTTC. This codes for CASTPTPYNEQFF.

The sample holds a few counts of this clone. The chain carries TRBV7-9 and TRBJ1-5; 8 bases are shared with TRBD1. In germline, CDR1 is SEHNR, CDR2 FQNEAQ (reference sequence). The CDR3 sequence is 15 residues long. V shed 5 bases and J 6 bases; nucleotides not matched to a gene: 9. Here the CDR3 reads CASSPRAGGPQPQHF. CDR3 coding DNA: TGTGCCAGCAGCCCCCGGGCAGGGGGCCCTCAGCCCCAGCATTTT.